This T cell receptor beta chain was observed in a study of blood T cell repertoires in COVID-19. Looking at the study overall: Samples came from the United States, Italy and Spain, spanning acute and convalescent COVID-19. Sources were T cells, B-cell-depleted T cells, or PBMCs; the material itself was cDNA or gDNA.

Per the study methods: Estimated nucleated cell counts came from reference gene primer amplification. The assay was immunoSEQ multiplex PCR, and TCRdb's table has in-frame clones only and misses some. The V and J calls and clone size are taken from that table; D and trimming were inferred from the DNA. The sample lists some 180,000 clones; under 90% were seen once. The CDR3 consists of 16 residues. The germline V gene encodes CDR1 KGHDR and CDR2 SFDVKD. Losses at the gene ends were 4 bases for V and 3 bases for J; bases not matched to a gene: 5. The rearrangement uses TRBV24-1 and TRBJ1-4, with 9 bases aligning to TRBD1. This receptor was identified in a man aged 55 to 70 with acute or convalescent COVID-19. The sequenced sample consisted of peripheral blood. The CDR3 loop reads CATSDGRTGANEKLFF. The CDR3 region has the DNA TGTGCCACCAGTGACGGTCGGACAGGGGCTAATGAAAAACTGTTTTTT.